What follows is one T cell receptor (beta chain) and its context. Trimming removed 4 bases from V and 6 bases from J, with 8 bases in between. CDR3 size: 11 residues. Looked up from germline, CDR1 is DFQATT and CDR2 is SNEGSKA (reference sequence). This sample is part of a study of shared clonotypes between healthy human individuals. Donors were Caucasian adults residing in Nashville, Tennessee, USA. The repertoire was sequenced with immunoSEQ multiplex PCR; TCRdb's copy has only in-frame clones and lacks some. This table has approximately 1,000,000 clones, roughly 77% appearing once. Sample: memory CD4+ T cells from PBMCs. As for subset: CD45RA-negative fraction. The TCR was taken from a man between 18 and 35 years old in good health. Some clones in this sample may be carry-over from other donors' samples. The chain links TRBV20-1 to TRBJ2-3; D is unresolved. The CDR3 DNA reads TGCAGTGCTATAGATTGGGATACGCAGTATTTT. Its protein product is CSAIDWDTQYF.